These 11 T cell receptor beta chains originate from one sample sequenced in a study of T cells in Graves' hyperthyroidism and ophthalmopathy. What was amplified from RNA transcripts were TCR beta CDR3 regions. Using the HTBI primer set, a first-round RT-PCR was run on the TCR CDR3. TCRdb ran MiXCR on the multiplex PCR reads and lists one entry per CDR3 protein. The table shows 300,000 to 500,000 distinct CDR3 sequences, with about 14% occurring only once. Sample: blood. Receptors were obtained from a man aged 50-59 years with Graves' ophthalmopathy.

This chain connects TRBV5-6 to TRBJ2-7, with a possible D match to TRBD1 (6 bases). The length of the CDR3 is 15 residues. Germline V gene sequence: CDR1 SGHDT, CDR2 YYEEEE. The V and J ends lost 4 bases and 7 bases respectively, with 21 bases between them. CDR3 sequence reads: CASSHIRGPMREQYF. DNA for the CDR3: TGTGCCAGCAGCCATATCAGGGGCCCTATGAGGGAGCAGTACTTC.

This clonotype has at least ten counts. The chain joins TRBV3-1 to TRBJ1-5, with D unresolved. The CDR3 is made up of 14 amino acids. The V gene's germline CDR1 is LGHDT and CDR2 YNNKEL (reference sequence). V was shortened by 0 bases and J by 0 bases, with 3 bases between the two germline ends. The CDR3 DNA reads TGTGCCAGCAGCCAAGACGGTAGCAATCAGCCCCAGCATTTT. It encodes CASSQDGSNQPQHF.

This clonotype appeared many times. V is TRBV3-1 and J is TRBJ2-5; TRBD2 might be the D (5 bases). Deletions cut 1 base from V and 4 bases from J, with 13 bases between. This CDR3 comprises 15 residues. CDR1 is LGHDT, CDR2 YNNKEL, per germline (reference sequence). In DNA, the CDR3 is TGTGCCAGCAGCCAAGTCTCCGGACGGGGAGAGACCCAGTACTTC. This encodes CASSQVSGRGETQYF.

This clonotype was detected ten times or more. The chain links TRBV18 to TRBJ2-1; D not certain. V was clipped by 2 bases and J by 9 bases, with 11 bases between them. There are 13 residues in the CDR3. CDR1 is KGHSH and CDR2 is LQKENI in the germline V gene. The CDR3 loop is CASSPAAVGEQFF. CDR3 in DNA: TGTGCCAGCTCACCAGCCGCGGTGGGTGAGCAGTTCTTC.

This clonotype has a handful of counts. J is TRBJ2-1 and V is TRBV6-1; tentatively, D is TRBD2 (5 bases). CDR1 MNHNS and CDR2 SASEGT come from the germline V gene. The ends were cut back, 6 bases at V and 2 bases at J, with 11 bases in the middle. The length of the CDR3 is 14 residues. DNA of the CDR3: TGTGCCAGCAGGACCCTCGGGGCCTACAATGAGCAGTTCTTC. Protein product: CASRTLGAYNEQFF.

This clonotype came up many times. This chain connects TRBV2 to TRBJ2-3; D is undetermined. The V end was cut by 7 bases, the J end by 6 bases, with 8 bases between. The CDR3 consists of 11 residues. CDR1 SNHLY and CDR2 FYNNEI come from the germline V gene. CDR3 in DNA: TGTGCCAGCACCGCCCGGGATACGCAGTATTTT. Amino acids: CASTARDTQYF.

A note on this clonotype: This may stem from a read error, because a much larger clone lies one nucleotide away. The final CDR3 position lacks the conserved phenylalanine or tryptophan, pointing to a likely read error. The rearrangement uses TRBV6-1 and TRBJ1-1; 9 nucleotides align to TRBD1. Germline CDR1 reads MNHNS; CDR2 reads SASEGT. Unmatched junction bases numbered 5, after V lost 2 bases and J lost 1 base. This CDR3 comprises 16 residues. CDR3 loop: CASSERGQGGNTEAFL. For the CDR3, the DNA is TGTGCCAGCAGTGAAAGGGGACAGGGTGGGAACACTGAAGCTTTCTTA.

The chain has TRBV9 and TRBJ1-3; D is uncertain. V was clipped by 2 bases and J by 1 base, with 10 bases between them. CDR3 length: 15 residues. Germline lookup yields CDR1 SGDLS and CDR2 YYNGEE. CDR3 sequence reads: CASSVSALSGNTIYF. The CDR3 bases are TGTGCCAGCAGCGTGTCAGCGCTATCTGGAAACACCATATATTTT.

A remark on this clonotype: A much larger clone lies one base from this, so it may be a read error. The rearrangement uses TRBV9 and TRBJ1-1; perhaps TRBD1 as D (5 bases). The CDR3 loop spans 15 amino acids. Trimming cost V 4 bases and J 1 base, with 14 bases left between them. Looked up from germline, CDR1 is SGDLS and CDR2 is YYNGEE. The CDR3 nucleotides are TGTGCCAGCAGCCCCTCCGGGGGTACGAACACTGAAGCTTTCTTT. Protein sequence: CASSPSGGTNTEAFF.

This clonotype was observed many times. The V and J genes are TRBV12-3 or TRBV12-4 and TRBJ2-7, with TRBD1 matching over 8 bases. This CDR3 region has 15 residues. After removal of 1 base from V and 9 bases from J, the junction contained 11 bases not matched to a gene. For the CDR3, the DNA is TGTGCCAGCAGTTTAGGGAGACAGGGGCAAGCGAGGCAGTACTTC. Amino acid sequence: CASSLGRQGQARQYF.

V is TRBV5-4 and J is TRBJ2-1, with 12 bases matching TRBD2. Germline V gene lookup returns CDR1 SGHNT and CDR2 YYREEE (reference sequence). This CDR3 region has 17 residues. V trimming: 1 base; J trimming: 7 bases; junction bases outside the gene matches: 9. CDR3 bases: TGTGCCAGCAGCTTGACAACAACTAGCGGGAGGTTGAATGAGCAGTTCTTC. Its translation is CASSLTTTSGRLNEQFF.